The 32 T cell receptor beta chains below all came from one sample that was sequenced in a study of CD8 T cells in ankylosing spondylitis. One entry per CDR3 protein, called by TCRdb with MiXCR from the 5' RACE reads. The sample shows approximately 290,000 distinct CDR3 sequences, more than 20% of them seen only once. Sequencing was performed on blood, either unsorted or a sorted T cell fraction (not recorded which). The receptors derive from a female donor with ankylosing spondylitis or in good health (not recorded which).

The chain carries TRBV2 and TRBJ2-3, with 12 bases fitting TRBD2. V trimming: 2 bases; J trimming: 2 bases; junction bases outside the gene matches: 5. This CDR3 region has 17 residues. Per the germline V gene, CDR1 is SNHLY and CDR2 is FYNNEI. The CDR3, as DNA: TGTGCCAGCAGTGAAAGGACTAGCGGGATTACCACAGATACGCAGTATTTT. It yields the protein CASSERTSGITTDTQYF.

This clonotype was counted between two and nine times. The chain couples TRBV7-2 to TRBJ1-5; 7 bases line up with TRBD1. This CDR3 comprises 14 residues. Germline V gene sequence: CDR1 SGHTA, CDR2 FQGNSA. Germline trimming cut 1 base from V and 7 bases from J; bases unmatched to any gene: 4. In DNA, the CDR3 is TGTGCCAGCAGCTTAGACAGGGGCCGGCAGCCCCAGCATTTT. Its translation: CASSLDRGRQPQHF.

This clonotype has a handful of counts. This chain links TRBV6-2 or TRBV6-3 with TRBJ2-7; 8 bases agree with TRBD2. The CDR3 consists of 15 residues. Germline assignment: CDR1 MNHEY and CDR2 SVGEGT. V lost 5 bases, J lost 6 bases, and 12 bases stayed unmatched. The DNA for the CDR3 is TGTGCCAGCAGTCACGGGCGGGAGGAAGCGGGCGAGCAGTACTTC. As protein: CASSHGREEAGEQYF.

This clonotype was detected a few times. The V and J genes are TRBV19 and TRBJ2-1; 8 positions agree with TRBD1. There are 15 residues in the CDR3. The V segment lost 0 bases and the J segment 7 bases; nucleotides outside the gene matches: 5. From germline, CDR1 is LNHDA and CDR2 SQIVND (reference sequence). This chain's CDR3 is CASSIEDRAPNEQFF. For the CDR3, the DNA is TGTGCCAGTAGTATAGAGGACAGGGCCCCGAATGAGCAGTTCTTC.

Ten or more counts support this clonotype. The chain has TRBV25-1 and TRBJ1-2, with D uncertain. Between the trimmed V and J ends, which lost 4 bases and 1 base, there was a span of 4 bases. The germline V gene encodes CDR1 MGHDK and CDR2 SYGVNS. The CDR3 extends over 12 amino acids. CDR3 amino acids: CASSGGNYGYTF. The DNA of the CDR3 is TGTGCCAGCAGTGGAGGTAACTATGGCTACACCTTC.

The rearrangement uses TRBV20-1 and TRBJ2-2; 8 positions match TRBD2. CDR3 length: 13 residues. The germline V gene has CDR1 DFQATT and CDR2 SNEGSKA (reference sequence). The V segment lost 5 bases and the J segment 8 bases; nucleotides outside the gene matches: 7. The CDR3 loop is CSAGTGLAGELFF. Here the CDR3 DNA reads TGCAGTGCTGGCACAGGACTAGCAGGGGAGCTGTTTTTT.

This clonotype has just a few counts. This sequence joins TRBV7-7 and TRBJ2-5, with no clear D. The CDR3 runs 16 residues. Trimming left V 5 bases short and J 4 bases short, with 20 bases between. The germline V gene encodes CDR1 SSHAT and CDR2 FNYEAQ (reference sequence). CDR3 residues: CASSLFLGGISETQYF. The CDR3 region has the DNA TGTGCCAGCAGCCTCTTCTTGGGCGGAATATCAGAGACCCAGTACTTC.

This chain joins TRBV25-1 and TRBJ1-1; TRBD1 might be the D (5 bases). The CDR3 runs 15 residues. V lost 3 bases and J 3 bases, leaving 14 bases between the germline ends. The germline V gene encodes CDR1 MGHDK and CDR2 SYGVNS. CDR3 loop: CASSETLLGDTEAFF. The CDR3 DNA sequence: TGTGCCAGCAGTGAGACACTCCTGGGGGACACTGAAGCTTTCTTT. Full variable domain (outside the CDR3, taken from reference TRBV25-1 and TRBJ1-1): EADIYQTPRYLVIGTGKKITLECSQTMGHDKMYWYQQDPGMELHLIHYSYGVNSTEKGDLSSESTVSRIRTEHFPLTLESARPSHTSQYLCASSETLLGDTEAFFGQGTRLTVV.

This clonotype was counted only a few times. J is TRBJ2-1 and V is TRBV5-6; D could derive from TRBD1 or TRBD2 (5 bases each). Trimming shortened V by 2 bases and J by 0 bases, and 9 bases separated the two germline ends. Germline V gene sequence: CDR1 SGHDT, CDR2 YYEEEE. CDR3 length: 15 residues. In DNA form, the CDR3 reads TGTGCCAGCAGCTTCGGGGCCTACTCCTACAATGAGCAGTTCTTC. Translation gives CASSFGAYSYNEQFF. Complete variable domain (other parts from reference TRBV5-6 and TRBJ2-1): DAGVTQSPTHLIKTRGQQVTLRCSPKSGHDTVSWYQQALGQGPQFIFQYYEEEERQRGNFPDRFSGHQFPNYSSELNVNALLLGDSALYLCASSFGAYSYNEQFFGPGTRLTVL.

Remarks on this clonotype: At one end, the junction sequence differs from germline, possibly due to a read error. The DNA of the CDR3 is TGTGCCAGTTCCAGCATCGGTATGCCCACCGAGGAGCTGTTTTTT. It codes for CASSSIGMPTEELFF. The chain joins TRBV6-2 or TRBV6-3 to TRBJ2-2; D call uncertain. The CDR3 runs to 15 residues. Per germline, CDR1 MNHEY and CDR2 SVGEGT.

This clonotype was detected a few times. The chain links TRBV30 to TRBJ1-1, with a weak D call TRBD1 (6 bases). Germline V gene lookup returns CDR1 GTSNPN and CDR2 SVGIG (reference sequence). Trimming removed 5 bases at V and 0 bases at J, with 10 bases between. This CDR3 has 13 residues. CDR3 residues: CAWARTVNTEAFF. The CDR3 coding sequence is TGTGCCTGGGCTAGGACAGTGAACACTGAAGCTTTCTTT.

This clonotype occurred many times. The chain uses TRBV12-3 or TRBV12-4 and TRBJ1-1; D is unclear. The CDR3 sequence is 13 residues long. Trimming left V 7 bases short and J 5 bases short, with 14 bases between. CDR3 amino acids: CASTLLEGTEAFF. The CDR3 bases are TGTGCCAGCACTCTACTCGAAGGAACTGAAGCTTTCTTT.

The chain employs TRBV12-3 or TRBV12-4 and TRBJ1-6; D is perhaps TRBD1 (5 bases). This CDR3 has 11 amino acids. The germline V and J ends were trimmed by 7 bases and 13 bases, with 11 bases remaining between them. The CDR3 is CASTPGGPLHF. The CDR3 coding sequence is TGTGCCAGCACCCCCGGGGGGCCCCTCCACTTT.

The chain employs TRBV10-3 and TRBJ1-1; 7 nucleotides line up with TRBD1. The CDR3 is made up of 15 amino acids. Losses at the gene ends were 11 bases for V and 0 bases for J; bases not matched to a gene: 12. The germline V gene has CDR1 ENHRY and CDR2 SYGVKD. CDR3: CAASGTERLNTEAFF. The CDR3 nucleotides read TGTGCCGCTTCCGGGACAGAAAGATTGAACACTGAAGCTTTCTTT.

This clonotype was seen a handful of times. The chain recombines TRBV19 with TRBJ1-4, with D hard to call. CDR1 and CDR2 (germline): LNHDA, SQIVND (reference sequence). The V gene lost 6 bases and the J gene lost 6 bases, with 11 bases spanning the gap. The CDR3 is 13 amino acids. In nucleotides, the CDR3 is TGTGCCAGTAGGCCCGGACCTTATGAAAAACTGTTTTTT. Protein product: CASRPGPYEKLFF.

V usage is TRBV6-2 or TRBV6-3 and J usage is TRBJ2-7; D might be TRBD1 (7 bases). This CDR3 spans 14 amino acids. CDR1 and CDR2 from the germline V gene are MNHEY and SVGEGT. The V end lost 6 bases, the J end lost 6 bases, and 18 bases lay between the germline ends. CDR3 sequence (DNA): TGTGCCAGCAGGCCCGGGGGACAGCAAAGCGAGCAGTACTTC. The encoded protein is CASRPGGQQSEQYF.

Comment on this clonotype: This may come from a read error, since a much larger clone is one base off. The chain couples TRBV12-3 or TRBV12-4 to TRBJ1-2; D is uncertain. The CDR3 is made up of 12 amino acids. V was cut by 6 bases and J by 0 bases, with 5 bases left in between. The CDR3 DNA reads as TGTGCCAGCAGCGAAACTAACTATGGCTACACCTTC. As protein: CASSETNYGYTF.

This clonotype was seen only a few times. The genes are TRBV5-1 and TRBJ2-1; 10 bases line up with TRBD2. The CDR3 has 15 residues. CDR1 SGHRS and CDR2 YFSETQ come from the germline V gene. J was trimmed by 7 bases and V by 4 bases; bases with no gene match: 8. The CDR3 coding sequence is TGCGCCAGCAGCCCCCTAAGCGGGAGGGGGAATGAGCAGTTCTTC. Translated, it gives CASSPLSGRGNEQFF.

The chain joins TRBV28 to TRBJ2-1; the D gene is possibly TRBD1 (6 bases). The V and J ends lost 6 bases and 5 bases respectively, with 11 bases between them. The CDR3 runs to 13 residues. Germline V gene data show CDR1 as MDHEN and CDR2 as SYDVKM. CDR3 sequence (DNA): TGTGCCAGCAGACTACAGGGAAACAATGAGCAGTTCTTC. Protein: CASRLQGNNEQFF.

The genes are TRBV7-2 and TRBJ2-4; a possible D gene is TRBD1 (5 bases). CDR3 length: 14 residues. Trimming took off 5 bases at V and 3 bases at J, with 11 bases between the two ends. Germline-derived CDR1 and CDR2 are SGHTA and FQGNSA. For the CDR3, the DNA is TGTGCCAGCAGCCCGACAGAGCTCAAAAACATTCAGTACTTC. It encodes CASSPTELKNIQYF.

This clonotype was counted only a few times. The CDR3 here is CSARDSGTAYNEQFF. CDR3 sequence (DNA): TGCAGTGCTAGAGATTCCGGGACCGCCTACAATGAGCAGTTCTTC. This chain joins TRBV20-1 and TRBJ2-1; D tentatively fits TRBD1 or TRBD2 (5 bases each). Germline assignment: CDR1 DFQATT and CDR2 SNEGSKA (reference sequence). Trimming removed 0 bases at V and 2 bases at J, with 11 bases between. CDR3 size: 15 residues.

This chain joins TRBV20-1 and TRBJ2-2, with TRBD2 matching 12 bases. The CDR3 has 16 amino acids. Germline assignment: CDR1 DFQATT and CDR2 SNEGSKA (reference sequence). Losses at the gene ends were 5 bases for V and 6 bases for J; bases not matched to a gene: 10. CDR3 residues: CSADKRLAGVSGELFF. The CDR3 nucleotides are TGCAGTGCTGACAAAAGACTAGCGGGAGTGTCCGGGGAGCTGTTTTTT.

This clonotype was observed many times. CDR3 in DNA: TGTGCCAGCAGGGTCGCTACCAAAGCGGGCGAGCAGTACTTC. Amino acids: CASRVATKAGEQYF. The chain couples TRBV25-1 to TRBJ2-7, with D possibly TRBD2 on 6 matching bases. The CDR3 contains 14 residues. V lost 6 bases, J lost 6 bases, and 18 bases lay in between. Germline-derived CDR1 and CDR2 are MGHDK and SYGVNS.

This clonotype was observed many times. The DNA for the CDR3 is TGCGCCAGCAGCTCTGGACTAGCGGGAGGAGCTGAGCAGTTCTTC. Amino acid sequence: CASSSGLAGGAEQFF. The chain couples TRBV4-3 to TRBJ2-1; 14 positions agree with TRBD2. The CDR3 consists of 15 residues. CDR1 LGHNA and CDR2 YSLEER come from the germline V gene. J gave up 9 bases and V 5 bases, and 6 bases lay outside the gene matches.

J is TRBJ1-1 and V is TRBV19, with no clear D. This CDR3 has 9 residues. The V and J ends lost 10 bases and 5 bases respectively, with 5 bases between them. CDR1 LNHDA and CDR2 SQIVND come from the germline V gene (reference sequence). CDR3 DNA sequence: TGTGCCATGGGAACTGAAGCTTTCTTT. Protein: CAMGTEAFF.

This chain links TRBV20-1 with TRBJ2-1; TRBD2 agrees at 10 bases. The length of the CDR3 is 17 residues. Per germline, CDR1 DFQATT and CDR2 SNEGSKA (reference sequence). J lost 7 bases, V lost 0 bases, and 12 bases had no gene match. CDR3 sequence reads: CSARDKARVAGGNEQFF. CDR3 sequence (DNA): TGCAGTGCTAGAGATAAGGCACGGGTAGCGGGAGGAAATGAGCAGTTCTTC.

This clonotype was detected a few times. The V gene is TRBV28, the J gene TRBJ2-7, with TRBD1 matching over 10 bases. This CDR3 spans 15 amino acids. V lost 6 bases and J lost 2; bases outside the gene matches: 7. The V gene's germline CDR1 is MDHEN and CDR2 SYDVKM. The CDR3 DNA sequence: TGTGCCAGCAGCGACCGGGACAGGGGAGCCTACGAGCAGTACTTC. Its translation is CASSDRDRGAYEQYF. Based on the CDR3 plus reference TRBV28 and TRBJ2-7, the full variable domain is DVKVTQSSRYLVKRTGEKVFLECVQDMDHENMFWYRQDPGLGLRLIYFSYDVKMKEKGDIPEGYSVSREKKERFSLILESASTNQTSMYLCASSDRDRGAYEQYFGPGTRLTVT.

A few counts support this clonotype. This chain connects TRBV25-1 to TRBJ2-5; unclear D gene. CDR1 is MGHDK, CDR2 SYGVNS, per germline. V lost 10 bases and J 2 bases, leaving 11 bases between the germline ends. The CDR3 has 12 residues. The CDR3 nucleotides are TGTGCCATCAGGACGGAACAAGAGACCCAGTACTTC. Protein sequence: CAIRTEQETQYF.

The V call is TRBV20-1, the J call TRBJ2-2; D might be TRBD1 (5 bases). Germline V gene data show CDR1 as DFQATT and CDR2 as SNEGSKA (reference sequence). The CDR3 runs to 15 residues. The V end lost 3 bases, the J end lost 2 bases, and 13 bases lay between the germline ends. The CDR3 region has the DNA TGCAGTGCTAGTTTACCCAGGGTTAACACCGGGGAGCTGTTTTTT. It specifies CSASLPRVNTGELFF.

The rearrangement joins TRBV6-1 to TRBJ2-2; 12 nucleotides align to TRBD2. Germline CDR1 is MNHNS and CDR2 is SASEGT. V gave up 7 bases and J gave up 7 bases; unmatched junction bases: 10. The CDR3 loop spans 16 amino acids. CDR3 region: CASKVGTSGLHGELFF. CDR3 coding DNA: TGTGCCAGCAAAGTCGGGACTAGCGGGCTTCACGGGGAGCTGTTTTTT.

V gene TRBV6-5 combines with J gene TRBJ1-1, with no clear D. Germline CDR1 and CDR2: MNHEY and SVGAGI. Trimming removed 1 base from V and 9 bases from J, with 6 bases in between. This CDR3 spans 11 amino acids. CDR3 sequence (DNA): TGTGCCAGCAGTTACTTGATGAAAGCTTTCTTT. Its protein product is CASSYLMKAFF.

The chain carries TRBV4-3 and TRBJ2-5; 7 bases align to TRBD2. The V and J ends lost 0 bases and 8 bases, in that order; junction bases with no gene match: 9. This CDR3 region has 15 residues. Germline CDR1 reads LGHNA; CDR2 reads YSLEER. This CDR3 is CASSQDPASGRTQYF. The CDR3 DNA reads TGCGCCAGCAGCCAAGATCCGGCTAGCGGCCGAACCCAGTACTTC.